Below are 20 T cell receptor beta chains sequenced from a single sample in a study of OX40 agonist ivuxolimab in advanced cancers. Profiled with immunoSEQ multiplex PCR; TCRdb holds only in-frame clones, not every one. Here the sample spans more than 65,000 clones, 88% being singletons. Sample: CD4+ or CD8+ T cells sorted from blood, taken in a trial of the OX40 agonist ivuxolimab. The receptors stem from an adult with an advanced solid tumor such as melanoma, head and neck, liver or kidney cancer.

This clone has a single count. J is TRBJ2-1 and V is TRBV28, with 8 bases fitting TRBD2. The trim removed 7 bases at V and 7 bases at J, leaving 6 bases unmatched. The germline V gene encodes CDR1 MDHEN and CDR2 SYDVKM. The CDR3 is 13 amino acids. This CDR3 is CASIAGPTNEQFF. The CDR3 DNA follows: TGTGCCAGCATAGCGGGGCCTACGAATGAGCAGTTCTTC.

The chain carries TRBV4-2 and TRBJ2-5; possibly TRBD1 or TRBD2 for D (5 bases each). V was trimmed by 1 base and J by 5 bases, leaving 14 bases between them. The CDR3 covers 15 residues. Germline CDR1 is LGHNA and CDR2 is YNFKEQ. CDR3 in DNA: TGTGCCAGCAGCCAAGGGTCTAGGGACGGGGAGACCCAGTACTTC. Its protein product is CASSQGSRDGETQYF.

CDR3 DNA: TGCGCCAGCAGCTTGGGGGGGCATGGTTTGGAGACCCAGTACTTC. Encoded protein: CASSLGGHGLETQYF. This chain uses TRBV5-1 with TRBJ2-5, with D possibly being TRBD1 (6 bases). CDR1 is SGHRS and CDR2 is YFSETQ in the germline V gene. V lost 0 bases and J 5 bases, leaving 14 bases between the germline ends. There are 15 residues in the CDR3.

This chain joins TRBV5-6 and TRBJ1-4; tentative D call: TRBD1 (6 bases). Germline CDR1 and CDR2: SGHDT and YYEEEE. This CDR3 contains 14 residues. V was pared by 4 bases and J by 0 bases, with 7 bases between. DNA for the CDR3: TGTGCCAGCAGCCCAGGGGCAACTAATGAAAAACTGTTTTTT. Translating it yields CASSPGATNEKLFF.

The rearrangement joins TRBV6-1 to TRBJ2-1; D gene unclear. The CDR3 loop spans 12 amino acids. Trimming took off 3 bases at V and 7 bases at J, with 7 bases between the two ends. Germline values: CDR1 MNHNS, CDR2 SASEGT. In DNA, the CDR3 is TGTGCCAGCAGTGAGAGGCGGAATGAGCAGTTCTTC. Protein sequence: CASSERRNEQFF.

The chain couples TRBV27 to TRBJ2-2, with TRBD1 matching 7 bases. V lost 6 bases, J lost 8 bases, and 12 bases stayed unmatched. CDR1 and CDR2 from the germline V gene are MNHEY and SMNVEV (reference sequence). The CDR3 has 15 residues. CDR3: CASRPWTGGEGELFF. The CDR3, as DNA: TGTGCCAGCAGGCCATGGACAGGCGGAGAGGGGGAGCTGTTTTTT.

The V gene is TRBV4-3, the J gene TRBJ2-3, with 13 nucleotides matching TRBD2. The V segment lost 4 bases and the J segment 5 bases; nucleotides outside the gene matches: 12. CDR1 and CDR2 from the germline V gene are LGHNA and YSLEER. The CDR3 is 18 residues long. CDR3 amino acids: CASSPRSTSGGVEDTQYF. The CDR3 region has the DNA TGCGCCAGCAGCCCCCGATCTACTAGCGGGGGGGTGGAAGATACGCAGTATTTT.

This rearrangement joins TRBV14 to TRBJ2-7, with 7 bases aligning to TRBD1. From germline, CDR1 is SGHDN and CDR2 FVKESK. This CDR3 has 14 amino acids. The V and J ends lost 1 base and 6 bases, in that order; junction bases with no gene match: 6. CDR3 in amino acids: CASSQAGGSGEQYF. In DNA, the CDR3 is TGTGCCAGCAGCCAAGCAGGGGGATCGGGCGAGCAGTACTTC.

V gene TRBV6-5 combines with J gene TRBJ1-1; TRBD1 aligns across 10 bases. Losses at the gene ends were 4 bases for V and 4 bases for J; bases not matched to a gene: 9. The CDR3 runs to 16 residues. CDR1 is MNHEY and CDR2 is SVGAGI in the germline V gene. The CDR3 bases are TGTGCCAGCAGTTCTCCCCGGGACAGGGGTGGCACTGAAGCTTTCTTT. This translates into CASSSPRDRGGTEAFF.

CDR3 in DNA: TGTGCCAGCTCACCACCGGCCAGCTCCTACAATGAGCAGTTCTTC. Translation: CASSPPASSYNEQFF. The chain is built from TRBV18 and TRBJ2-1; D is ambiguous. Germline V gene lookup returns CDR1 KGHSH and CDR2 LQKENI. The V end lost 0 bases, the J end lost 0 bases, and 6 bases lay between the germline ends. The CDR3 runs 15 residues. Drawing the rest from reference TRBV18 and TRBJ2-1, the complete variable domain is NAGVMQNPRHLVRRRGQEARLRCSPMKGHSHVYWYRQLPEEGLKFMVYLQKENIIDESGMPKERFSAEFPKEGPSILRIQQVVRGDSAAYFCASSPPASSYNEQFFGPGTRLTVL.

CDR3 sequence reads: CASSLGGRDSAFF. CDR3 bases: TGTGCCAGCAGCTTGGGGGGCAGGGACTCAGCTTTCTTT. The genes are TRBV5-6 and TRBJ1-1, with D possibly being TRBD1 (5 bases). The CDR3 loop spans 13 amino acids. CDR1 and CDR2 (germline): SGHDT, YYEEEE. V was pared by 0 bases and J by 10 bases, with 13 bases between.

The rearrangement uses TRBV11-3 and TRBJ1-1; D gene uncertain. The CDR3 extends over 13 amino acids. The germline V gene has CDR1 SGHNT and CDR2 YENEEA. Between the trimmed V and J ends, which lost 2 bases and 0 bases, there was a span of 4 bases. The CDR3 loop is CASSLTVNTEAFF. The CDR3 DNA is TGTGCCAGCAGCTTAACGGTGAACACTGAAGCTTTCTTT.

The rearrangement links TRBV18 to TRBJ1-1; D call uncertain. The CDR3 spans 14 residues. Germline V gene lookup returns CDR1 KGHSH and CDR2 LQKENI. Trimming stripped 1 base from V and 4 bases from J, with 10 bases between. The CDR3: CASSPQAGFTEAFF. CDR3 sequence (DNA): TGTGCCAGCTCACCACAAGCCGGATTCACTGAAGCTTTCTTT.

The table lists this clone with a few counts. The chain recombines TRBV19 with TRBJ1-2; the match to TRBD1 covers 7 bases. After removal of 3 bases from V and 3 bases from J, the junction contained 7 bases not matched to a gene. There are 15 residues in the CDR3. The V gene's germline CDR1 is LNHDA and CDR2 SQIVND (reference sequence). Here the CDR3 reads CASSMATGTDYGYTF. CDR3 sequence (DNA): TGTGCCAGTAGTATGGCGACAGGGACGGACTATGGCTACACCTTC.

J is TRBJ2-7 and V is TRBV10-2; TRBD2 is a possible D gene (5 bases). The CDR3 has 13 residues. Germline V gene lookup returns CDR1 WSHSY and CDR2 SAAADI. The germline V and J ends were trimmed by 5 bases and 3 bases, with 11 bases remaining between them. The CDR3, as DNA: TGCGCCAGCAGTCGAGGGCTTTACTACGAGCAGTACTTC. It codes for CASSRGLYYEQYF.

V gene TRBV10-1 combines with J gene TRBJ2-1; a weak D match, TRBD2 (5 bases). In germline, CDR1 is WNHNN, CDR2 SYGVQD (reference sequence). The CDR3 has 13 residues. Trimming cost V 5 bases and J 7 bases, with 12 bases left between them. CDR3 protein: CASSLSGLNEQFF. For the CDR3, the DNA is TGCGCCAGCAGTCTGAGCGGATTGAATGAGCAGTTCTTC.

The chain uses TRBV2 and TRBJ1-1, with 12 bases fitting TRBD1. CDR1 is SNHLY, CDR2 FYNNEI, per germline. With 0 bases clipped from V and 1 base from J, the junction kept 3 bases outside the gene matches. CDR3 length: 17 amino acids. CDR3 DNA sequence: TGTGCCAGCAGTGAAGCGGGGACAGGGGGCGGGAACACTGAAGCTTTCTTT. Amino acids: CASSEAGTGGGNTEAFF.

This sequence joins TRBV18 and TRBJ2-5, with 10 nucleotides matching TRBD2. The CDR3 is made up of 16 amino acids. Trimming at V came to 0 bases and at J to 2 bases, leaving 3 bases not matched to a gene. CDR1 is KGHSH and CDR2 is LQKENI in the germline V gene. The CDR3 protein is CASSPPVAGGQETQYF. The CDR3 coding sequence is TGTGCCAGCTCACCACCAGTAGCGGGAGGACAAGAGACCCAGTACTTC.

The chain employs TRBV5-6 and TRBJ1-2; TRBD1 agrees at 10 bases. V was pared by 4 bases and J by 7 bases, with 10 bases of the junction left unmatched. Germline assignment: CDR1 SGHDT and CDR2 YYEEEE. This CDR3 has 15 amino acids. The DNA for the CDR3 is TGTGCCAGCAGCGAACCGGGACAGGGGAGACGTGGCTACACCTTC. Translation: CASSEPGQGRRGYTF. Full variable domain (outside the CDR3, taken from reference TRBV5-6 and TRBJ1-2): DAGVTQSPTHLIKTRGQQVTLRCSPKSGHDTVSWYQQALGQGPQFIFQYYEEEERQRGNFPDRFSGHQFPNYSSELNVNALLLGDSALYLCASSEPGQGRRGYTFGSGTRLTVV.

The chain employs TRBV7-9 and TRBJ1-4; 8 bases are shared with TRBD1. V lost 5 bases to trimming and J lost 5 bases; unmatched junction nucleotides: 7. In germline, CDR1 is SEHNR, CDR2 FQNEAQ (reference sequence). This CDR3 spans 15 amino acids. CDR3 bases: TGTGCCAGCAGCATCTGGACAGGGACAAATGAAAAACTGTTTTTT. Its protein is CASSIWTGTNEKLFF. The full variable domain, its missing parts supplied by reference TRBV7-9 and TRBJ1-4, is DTGVSQNPRHKITKRGQNVTFRCDPISEHNRLYWYRQTLGQGPEFLTYFQNEAQLEKSRLLSDRFSAERPKGSFSTLEIQRTEQGDSAMYLCASSIWTGTNEKLFFGSGTQLSVL.